The 22 T cell receptor beta chains presented below share a single source sample, sequenced in a study of blood T cells in healthy people across ages. A second PCR, run for about 7 to 11 cycles, used a sample-barcoded 5' primer plus a J-beta primer mix. From the 5' RACE reads, TCRdb called clonotypes with MiXCR, one entry per CDR3 protein. The repertoire holds 710,000 or so distinct CDR3 sequences, with roughly 32% as singletons. Sequencing input: blood. The source is a woman of 80 years or more in good health.

There are many counts of this clonotype. The chain joins TRBV2 to TRBJ2-3, with TRBD1 identical over 8 bases. This CDR3 is built from 15 residues. Per germline, CDR1 SNHLY and CDR2 FYNNEI. The trim removed 6 bases at V and 2 bases at J, leaving 7 bases unmatched. The chain's CDR3 is CASRGQVTHTDTQYF. Here the CDR3 DNA reads TGTGCCAGCAGGGGACAGGTTACTCACACAGATACGCAGTATTTT.

As to this clonotype: A clone one base away is much larger, so this may be a read error. The V call is TRBV7-9, the J call TRBJ2-5, with D perhaps matching TRBD1 or TRBD2 (6 bases each). Germline V gene lookup returns CDR1 SEHNR and CDR2 FQNEAQ (reference sequence). Trimming removed 7 bases from V and 11 bases from J, with 26 bases in between. The CDR3 runs to 15 residues. The CDR3 region has the DNA TGTGCCAGCACCGGAGGGGGGTCACTCTACAATGAGCAGTACTTC. It yields the protein CASTGGGSLYNEQYF.

This clonotype was counted ten times or more. The chain combines TRBV20-1 with TRBJ1-1; D might be TRBD1 (5 bases). V was shortened by 6 bases and J by 4 bases, with 12 bases between the two germline ends. The germline V gene encodes CDR1 DFQATT and CDR2 SNEGSKA (reference sequence). The CDR3 is 12 amino acids. CDR3 protein: CSAKPGATEAFF. CDR3 sequence (DNA): TGCAGTGCAAAGCCTGGGGCCACTGAAGCTTTCTTT.

This clonotype has a count of ten or more. The V gene is TRBV20-1, the J gene TRBJ2-1; 7 nucleotides line up with TRBD1. The trim removed 1 base at V and 8 bases at J, leaving 2 bases unmatched. The CDR3 sequence is 12 residues long. Germline-derived CDR1 and CDR2 are DFQATT and SNEGSKA (reference sequence). CDR3 in DNA: TGCAGTGCTAGAGTACAGGGGTATGAGCAGTTCTTC. Protein product: CSARVQGYEQFF.

This clonotype was seen repeatedly, ten times or more. The DNA for the CDR3 is TGTGCCAGCAGCTTAGGGCTAGCGGGGGGGCCAGAGCAGTTCTTC. Residues: CASSLGLAGGPEQFF. This chain uses TRBV7-2 with TRBJ2-1, with 12 bases identical to TRBD2. Germline V CDR1 and CDR2: SGHTA, FQGNSA. CDR3 length: 15 amino acids. Trimming at V came to 1 base and at J to 10 bases, leaving 5 bases not matched to a gene.

This clonotype was seen repeatedly, ten times or more. The chain couples TRBV24-1 to TRBJ2-3; perhaps D is TRBD1 or TRBD2 (5 bases each). Germline V gene lookup returns CDR1 KGHDR and CDR2 SFDVKD. CDR3 length equals 13 residues. V was pared by 9 bases and J by 1 base, with 10 bases between. The CDR3, as DNA: TGTGCCACCGGGGACGGACGCACAGATACGCAGTATTTT. Encoded protein: CATGDGRTDTQYF.

The chain carries TRBV19 and TRBJ2-3, with 10 nucleotides matching TRBD2. This CDR3 region has 17 residues. The junction had 8 bases not matched to a gene; V was cut back by 5 bases and J by 0 bases. Per the germline V gene, CDR1 is LNHDA and CDR2 is SQIVND (reference sequence). CDR3 in amino acids: CASSRLGLAVSTDTQYF. The CDR3 bases are TGTGCCAGTAGTCGGCTAGGACTAGCGGTTAGCACAGATACGCAGTATTTT.

The chain carries TRBV2 and TRBJ1-1; the D is unclear. Germline V gene data show CDR1 as SNHLY and CDR2 as FYNNEI. Trimming left V 6 bases short and J 2 bases short, with 10 bases between. CDR3 length: 13 amino acids. This chain's CDR3 is CASRYYRNTEAFF. CDR3 DNA: TGTGCCAGCAGGTACTACAGAAACACTGAAGCTTTCTTT. The complete variable domain, with remaining parts taken from reference TRBV2 and TRBJ1-1, reads EPEVTQTPSHQVTQMGQEVILRCVPISNHLYFYWYRQILGQKVEFLVSFYNNEISEKSEIFDDQFSVERPDGSNFTLKIRSTKLEDSAMYFCASRYYRNTEAFFGQGTRLTVV.

Only a few counts were recorded for this clonotype. In DNA form, the CDR3 reads TGTGCCTGGACAGGGGGAAATAGCAATCAGCCCCAGCATTTT. This codes for CAWTGGNSNQPQHF. The V and J genes are TRBV30 and TRBJ1-5; 7 positions agree with TRBD1. Losses at the gene ends were 4 bases for V and 0 bases for J; bases not matched to a gene: 3. CDR1 GTSNPN and CDR2 SVGIG come from the germline V gene (reference sequence). The CDR3 is 14 amino acids.

As concerns this clonotype: Being one base from a much bigger clone, this may be a read error. The J gene is TRBJ2-7, the V gene TRBV9, with TRBD2 matching over 7 bases. Germline-derived CDR1 and CDR2 are SGDLS and YYNGEE. CDR3 size: 16 residues. V lost 4 bases and J lost 7; bases outside the gene matches: 17. Here the CDR3 reads CASSSQYPRGVNEQYF. CDR3 coding DNA: TGTGCCAGCAGCTCCCAATATCCCCGGGGGGTCAATGAGCAGTACTTC.

The chain joins TRBV29-1 to TRBJ2-5, with D perhaps matching TRBD1 (6 bases). V dropped 7 bases and J dropped 4 bases, with 10 bases sitting between them. The CDR3 runs 11 residues. Germline V gene sequence: CDR1 SQVTM, CDR2 ANQGSEA. The CDR3 reads CSDTGSETQYF. The CDR3 DNA reads TGCAGCGACACAGGGTCAGAGACCCAGTACTTC.

Notes on this clonotype: This may be a read error: a much more frequent sequence differs by one nucleotide. V gene TRBV2 combines with J gene TRBJ2-5; possible D gene TRBD1, 5 bases. CDR1 SNHLY and CDR2 FYNNEI come from the germline V gene. The CDR3 is 13 amino acids. Between the trimmed V and J ends, which lost 2 bases and 13 bases, there was a span of 17 bases. The CDR3: CASSETGGVGRYF. The CDR3 nucleotides are TGTGCCAGCAGTGAAACAGGTGGGGTAGGGCGGTACTTC.

This clonotype has at least ten counts. The J gene is TRBJ1-2, the V gene TRBV27; D remains unclear. The CDR3 runs to 15 residues. V lost 3 bases and J lost 5, with 16 bases in between. Per germline, CDR1 MNHEY and CDR2 SMNVEV (reference sequence). CDR3 loop: CASSFGSSVVYGYTF. CDR3 nucleotides: TGTGCCAGCAGTTTTGGGTCTTCGGTAGTTTATGGCTACACCTTC.

The chain recombines TRBV30 with TRBJ2-5; D could derive from TRBD1 or TRBD2 (5 bases each). The CDR3 consists of 14 residues. Trimming stripped 5 bases from V and 11 bases from J, with 24 bases between. Germline assignment: CDR1 GTSNPN and CDR2 SVGIG (reference sequence). The CDR3 sequence is CAWGSGTLDNEQYF. The DNA of the CDR3 is TGTGCCTGGGGAAGTGGGACCCTAGACAATGAGCAGTACTTC. The whole variable domain, filled in from reference TRBV30 and TRBJ2-5, reads SQTIHQWPATLVQPVGSPLSLECTVEGTSNPNLYWYRQAAGRGLQLLFYSVGIGQISSEVPQNLSASRPQDRQFILSSKKLLLSDSGFYLCAWGSGTLDNEQYFGPGTRLLVL.

This clonotype appeared many times. The V gene is TRBV9, the J gene TRBJ2-7; D assignment may be TRBD1 or TRBD2 (6 bases each). Trimming took 1 base from V and 4 from J, leaving 18 bases between them. The CDR3 is 16 amino acids. CDR1 and CDR2 from the germline V gene are SGDLS and YYNGEE. The CDR3: CASSVSGQPGAYEQYF. DNA for the CDR3: TGTGCCAGCAGCGTAAGCGGACAACCGGGGGCTTACGAGCAGTACTTC.

The CDR3 DNA reads TGCAGTGCTAGGGTCCTAGGAGACGAGCAGTACTTC. This translates into CSARVLGDEQYF. The chain carries TRBV20-1 and TRBJ2-1; D remains ambiguous. The J call may not be correct, given that the DNA end is closer to TRBJ2-7. Per germline, CDR1 DFQATT and CDR2 SNEGSKA (reference sequence). The CDR3 sequence is 12 residues long.

The J gene is TRBJ2-7, the V gene TRBV29-1; no reliable D call. Germline V gene data show CDR1 as SQVTM and CDR2 as ANQGSEA. The CDR3 covers 13 residues. V dropped 6 bases and J dropped 0 bases, with 12 bases sitting between them. The CDR3 is CSVNGVASYEQYF. The DNA of the CDR3 is TGCAGCGTGAATGGGGTTGCCTCCTACGAGCAGTACTTC.

This clonotype was seen more than once but under ten times. The chain links TRBV7-3 to TRBJ2-7; D is perhaps TRBD1 or TRBD2 (5 bases each). There are 14 residues in the CDR3. V shed 2 bases and J shed 7 bases, with 15 bases lying between them. Germline V lookup: CDR1 SGHTA, CDR2 FQGTGA. The CDR3 region is CASSLYVGVDEQYF. CDR3 bases: TGTGCCAGCAGCTTATACGTGGGGGTGGATGAGCAGTACTTC.

The V and J genes are TRBV30 and TRBJ1-5; maybe TRBD1 (6 bases). In germline, CDR1 is GTSNPN, CDR2 SVGIG (reference sequence). V lost 5 bases and J 7 bases, leaving 15 bases between the germline ends. The CDR3 runs 13 residues. The CDR3 loop is CAWEGGAGQPQHF. The DNA of the CDR3 is TGTGCCTGGGAGGGGGGGGCAGGGCAGCCCCAGCATTTT.

This clonotype showed up many times. Being one base from a much bigger clone, this may be a read error. The chain uses TRBV29-1 and TRBJ2-5; 9 bases agree with TRBD1. V was clipped by 5 bases and J by 11 bases; unmatched bases: 15. The CDR3 runs 14 residues. Germline CDR1 reads SQVTM; CDR2 reads ANQGSEA. The CDR3 DNA is TGCAGCGTTCAGGCTGGACAGGGGAGCAATGAGCAGTACTTC. Translating it yields CSVQAGQGSNEQYF.

This clonotype occurred many times. The J gene is TRBJ2-1, the V gene TRBV4-2; D not certain. Germline CDR1 reads LGHNA; CDR2 reads YNFKEQ. The germline V and J ends were trimmed by 4 bases and 5 bases, with 15 bases remaining between them. This CDR3 spans 15 amino acids. CDR3 in amino acids: CASSPTVWENNEQFF. The CDR3 region has the DNA TGTGCCAGCAGCCCCACGGTATGGGAAAACAATGAGCAGTTCTTC.

In this sample, this clonotype turned up many times. J is TRBJ1-2 and V is TRBV5-4, with D unclear. The V end was cut by 0 bases, the J end by 2 bases, with 8 bases between. Per germline, CDR1 SGHNT and CDR2 YYREEE (reference sequence). The CDR3 runs to 14 residues. CDR3 nucleotide sequence: TGTGCCAGCAGCTTGGTCGGCAGGAACTATGGCTACACCTTC. This encodes CASSLVGRNYGYTF.